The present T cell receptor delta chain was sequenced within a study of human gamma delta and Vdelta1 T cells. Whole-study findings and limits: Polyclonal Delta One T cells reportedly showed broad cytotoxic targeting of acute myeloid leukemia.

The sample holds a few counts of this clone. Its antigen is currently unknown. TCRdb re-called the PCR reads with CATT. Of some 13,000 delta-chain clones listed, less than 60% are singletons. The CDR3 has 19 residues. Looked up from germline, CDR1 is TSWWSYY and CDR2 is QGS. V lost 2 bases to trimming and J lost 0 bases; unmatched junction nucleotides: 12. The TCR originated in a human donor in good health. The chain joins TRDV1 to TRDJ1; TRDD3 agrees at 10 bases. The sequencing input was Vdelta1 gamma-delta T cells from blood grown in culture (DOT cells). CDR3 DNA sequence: TGTGCTCTTGGGGAATCCGGGGGCGGGGGATACGGAGACACCGATAAACTCATCTTT. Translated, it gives CALGESGGGGYGDTDKLIF.